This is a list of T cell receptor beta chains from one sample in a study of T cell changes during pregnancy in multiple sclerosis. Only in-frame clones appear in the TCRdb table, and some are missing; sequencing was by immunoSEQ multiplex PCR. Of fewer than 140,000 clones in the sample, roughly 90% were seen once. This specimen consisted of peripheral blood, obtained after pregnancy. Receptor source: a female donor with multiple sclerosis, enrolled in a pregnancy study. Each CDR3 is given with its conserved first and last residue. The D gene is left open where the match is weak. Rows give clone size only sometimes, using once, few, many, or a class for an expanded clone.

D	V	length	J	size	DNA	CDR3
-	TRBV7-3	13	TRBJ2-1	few	TGTGCCAGCAGCTCCGGACCGGGAGCTGAGCAGTTCTTC	CASSSGPGAEQFF
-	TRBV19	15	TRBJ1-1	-	TGTGCCAGTAGTATATGGGGCACAATGAACACTGAAGCTTTCTTT	CASSIWGTMNTEAFF
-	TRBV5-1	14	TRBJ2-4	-	TGCGCCAGCAGCAAGGGGGCGGGGCAGGACTCTACCTACTTC	CASSKGAGQDSTYF
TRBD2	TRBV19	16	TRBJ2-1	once	TGTGCCAGTAGTCCCCACCGACTAGCGGGAGGGGGTGAGCAGTTCTTC	CASSPHRLAGGGEQFF
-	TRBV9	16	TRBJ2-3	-	TGTGCCAGCAGCGGAGGGAATCCTAGGGGCACAGATACGCAGTATTTT	CASSGGNPRGTDTQYF
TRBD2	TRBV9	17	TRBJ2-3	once	TGTGCCAGCAGCTTAAGCCCTAGCGGCTTAAGCACAGATACGCAGTATTTT	CASSLSPSGLSTDTQYF
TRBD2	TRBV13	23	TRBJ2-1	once	TGTGCCAGCAGCTTATTATGGAGGGGGGGGAAACCGACTAGCGAGCGACCCTACAATGAGCAGTTCTTC	CASSLLWRGGKPTSERPYNEQFF
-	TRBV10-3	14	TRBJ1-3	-	TGTGCCATCAGTGATCCAGTGGCCGGAAACACCATATATTTT	CAISDPVAGNTIYF
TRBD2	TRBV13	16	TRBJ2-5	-	TGTGCCAGCAGCTTAAGCGGGGGGGCGGGTCAAGAGACCCAGTACTTC	CASSLSGGAGQETQYF
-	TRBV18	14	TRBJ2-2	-	TGTGCCAGCTCCGGGACAACGAACACCGGGGAGCTGTTTTTT	CASSGTTNTGELFF
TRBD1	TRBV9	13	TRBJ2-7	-	TGTGCCAGTGCGGGACAGGGGGCTAGCGAGCAGTACTTC	CASAGQGASEQYF
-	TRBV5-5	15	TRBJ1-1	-	TGTGCCAGCAGCCAGGTGACAGTCATGAACACTGAAGCTTTCTTT	CASSQVTVMNTEAFF
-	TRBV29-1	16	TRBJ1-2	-	TGCAGCGTTGAAGCCGGAAGGGGCCCAGCTAACTATGGCTACACCTTC	CSVEAGRGPANYGYTF
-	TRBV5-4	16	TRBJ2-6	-	TGTGCCAGCAGCTTGGCCCCCGGGGCTGGGGCCAACGTCCTGACTTTC	CASSLAPGAGANVLTF
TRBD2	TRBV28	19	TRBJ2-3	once	TGTGCCAGCAAGTCGTTCCAGGGGCCGGGACTAGCATCGACAGATACGCAGTATTTT	CASKSFQGPGLASTDTQYF
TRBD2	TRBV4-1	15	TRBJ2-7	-	TGCGCCAGCAGCCAAGATCGGGGGGGCGCGGGCGAGCAGTACTTC	CASSQDRGGAGEQYF
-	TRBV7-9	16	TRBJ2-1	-	TGTGCCAGCCTGCCCGTGGACTGGCAAGAAGGCGATGAGCAGTTCTTC	CASLPVDWQEGDEQFF
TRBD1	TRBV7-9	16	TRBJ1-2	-	TGTGCCAGCAGCTTACCTGACAGGGGGAGTAACTATGGCTACACCTTC	CASSLPDRGSNYGYTF
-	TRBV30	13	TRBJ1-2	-	TGTGCCTGGACACGAGGGTCTAACTATGGCTACACCTTC	CAWTRGSNYGYTF
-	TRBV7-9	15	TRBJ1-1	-	TGTGCCAGCAGCTTACAATTCTACGGGGAGACTGAAGCTTTCTTT	CASSLQFYGETEAFF
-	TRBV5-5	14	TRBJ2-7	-	TGTGCCAGCTTTAACCCACGACAGCCTGACGAGCAGTACTTC	CASFNPRQPDEQYF
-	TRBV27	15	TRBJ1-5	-	TGTGCCAGCAGTTTCCGCGGACAACTCAATCAGCCCCAGCATTTT	CASSFRGQLNQPQHF
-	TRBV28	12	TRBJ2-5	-	TGTGCCAGCAGTGAGAATCAAGAGACCCAGTACTTC	CASSENQETQYF
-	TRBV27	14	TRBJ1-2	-	TGTGCCAGCAACGCCATGGGGAGGGTAGGTGGCTACACCTTC	CASNAMGRVGGYTF
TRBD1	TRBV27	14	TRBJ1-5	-	TGTGCCAGCAGTCACACAGGGGTGTCCCAGCCCCAGCATTTT	CASSHTGVSQPQHF
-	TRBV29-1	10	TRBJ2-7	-	TGCAGCGTTCGGGGAAACGAGCAGTACTTC	CSVRGNEQYF
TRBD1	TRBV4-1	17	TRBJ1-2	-	TGCGCCAGCAGCCAAGGGCACAGGGGGGAGTCTAACTATGGCTACACCTTC	CASSQGHRGESNYGYTF